The 20 T cell receptor beta chains in this list originate from one sample, sequenced in a study of T cell repertoires in cytomegalovirus infection. TCRdb re-analysed the reads in MiXCR, keeping a single row per CDR3 protein. The table has more than 45,000 distinct CDR3 sequences, about a fifth seen once. No antigen is known for these receptors. The sample was CD8+ T cells from cultured PBMCs, taken from culture after CMV antigen stimulation. These receptors were taken from a human donor in good health (CMV status not recorded). Some clones in this sample may be carry-over from other donors' samples.

This clonotype turned up a few times. V gene TRBV5-5 combines with J gene TRBJ1-2; no reliable D call. Per the germline V gene, CDR1 is SGHKS and CDR2 is YYEKEE (reference sequence). This CDR3 spans 14 amino acids. V was shortened by 0 bases and J by 1 base, with 7 bases between the two germline ends. CDR3 residues: CASSLEAGNYGYTF. For the CDR3, the DNA is TGTGCCAGCAGCTTGGAAGCCGGTAACTATGGCTACACCTTC. The complete variable domain, with remaining parts taken from reference TRBV5-5 and TRBJ1-2, reads DAGVTQSPTHLIKTRGQQVTLRCSPISGHKSVSWYQQVLGQGPQFIFQYYEKEERGRGNFPDRFSARQFPNYSSELNVNALLLGDSALYLCASSLEAGNYGYTFGSGTRLTVV.

This chain uses TRBV5-4 with TRBJ2-6; D unclear. CDR1 and CDR2 (germline): SGHNT, YYREEE (reference sequence). The CDR3 runs to 16 residues. V lost 5 bases, J lost 5 bases, and 17 bases lay in between. DNA for the CDR3: TGTGCCAGCAGTCGCAAGGGTGGCGCGCGGGCCAACGTCCTGACTTTC. Protein sequence: CASSRKGGARANVLTF.

This clonotype appeared once. The V and J genes are TRBV6-5 and TRBJ1-1, with D perhaps TRBD1 (6 bases). Deletions cut 0 bases from V and 1 base from J, with 18 bases between. The CDR3 contains 18 residues. CDR1 MNHEY and CDR2 SVGAGI come from the germline V gene. CDR3 amino acids: CASSYSIVRQGQNTEAFF. The DNA for the CDR3 is TGTGCCAGCAGTTACTCGATCGTACGTCAGGGACAGAACACTGAAGCTTTCTTT.

For the CDR3, the DNA is TGTGCCAGCAGCTTAAACAGGAACAATGAGCAGTTCTTC. Its protein is CASSLNRNNEQFF. The chain recombines TRBV7-2 with TRBJ2-1; the D gene is possibly TRBD1 (5 bases). The CDR3 sequence is 13 residues long. Germline lookup yields CDR1 SGHTA and CDR2 FQGNSA. The V gene lost 2 bases and the J gene lost 5 bases, with 7 bases spanning the gap.

This clonotype came up a few times. The V and J genes are TRBV7-9 and TRBJ2-1; TRBD2 aligns across 7 bases. This CDR3 is built from 16 residues. Looked up from germline, CDR1 is SEHNR and CDR2 is FQNEAQ (reference sequence). V was clipped by 0 bases and J by 10 bases; unmatched bases: 12. The CDR3 region is CASSLAGEAGPVEQFF. The CDR3 nucleotides read TGTGCCAGCAGCTTAGCAGGGGAAGCGGGACCGGTAGAGCAGTTCTTC.

The chain carries TRBV5-1 and TRBJ2-7, with unresolved D. Germline CDR1 and CDR2: SGHRS and YFSETQ. Trimming removed 0 bases from V and 3 bases from J, with 13 bases in between. CDR3 length equals 15 residues. CDR3 nucleotide sequence: TGCGCCAGCAGCTTGGACTCACATCCACTCTACGAGCAGTACTTC. Residues: CASSLDSHPLYEQYF.

This clonotype showed up just a few times. The J gene is TRBJ2-1, the V gene TRBV4-3; 8 bases line up with TRBD1. The CDR3 is made up of 14 amino acids. The germline V gene has CDR1 LGHNA and CDR2 YSLEER. After removal of 3 bases from V and 10 bases from J, the junction contained 8 bases not matched to a gene. The CDR3 DNA follows: TGCGCCAGCAGCCAGCGACAGGGGCGGGGAGAGCAGTTCTTC. Its protein product is CASSQRQGRGEQFF.

This clonotype was seen repeatedly, ten times or more. This chain uses TRBV7-8 with TRBJ1-1; D is perhaps TRBD1 (6 bases). The CDR3 extends over 16 amino acids. V was trimmed by 4 bases and J by 1 base, leaving 16 bases between them. CDR1 SGHVS and CDR2 FQNEAQ come from the germline V gene. In DNA, the CDR3 is TGTGCCAGCAGCTCCCACAGGGAGAGGGGGAACACTGAAGCTTTCTTT. Translating gives CASSSHRERGNTEAFF.

The sample holds many counts of this clonotype. This chain joins TRBV2 and TRBJ1-2, with a tentative D call TRBD1 (6 bases). The germline V and J ends were trimmed by 5 bases and 4 bases, with 8 bases remaining between them. The CDR3 has 12 residues. Germline CDR1 SNHLY, CDR2 FYNNEI. The CDR3 sequence is CASSRDTYGYTF. The CDR3 coding sequence is TGTGCCAGCAGTCGGGACACCTATGGCTACACCTTC.

This clonotype was detected only a few times. The rearrangement joins TRBV11-2 to TRBJ1-5; D is uncertain. The CDR3 is 15 amino acids. The germline V gene encodes CDR1 SGHAT and CDR2 FQNNGV. The ends were cut back, 1 base at V and 5 bases at J, with 12 bases in the middle. This chain's CDR3 is CASSLGTQSYQPQHF. The CDR3 region has the DNA TGTGCCAGCAGCTTAGGGACCCAGTCCTATCAGCCCCAGCATTTT.

The V gene is TRBV7-9, the J gene TRBJ1-2, with 11 bases lining up with TRBD1. V shed 5 bases, J shed 7 bases, and the junction held 12 bases outside the gene matches. CDR3 length equals 16 residues. CDR1 is SEHNR, CDR2 FQNEAQ, per germline (reference sequence). The CDR3, as DNA: TGTGCCAGCAGCAACCGGGACAGGGGGGACTGGGGTGGCTACACCTTC. It yields the protein CASSNRDRGDWGGYTF. Together with reference TRBV7-9 and TRBJ1-2, the CDR3 gives the full variable domain: DTGVSQNPRHKITKRGQNVTFRCDPISEHNRLYWYRQTLGQGPEFLTYFQNEAQLEKSRLLSDRFSAERPKGSFSTLEIQRTEQGDSAMYLCASSNRDRGDWGGYTFGSGTRLTVV.

This clonotype was detected only a few times. CDR3 residues: CASRQIQGIWQPQHF. The CDR3 DNA is TGTGCCAGCAGGCAAATACAGGGAATATGGCAGCCCCAGCATTTT. The chain has TRBV28 and TRBJ1-5; tentatively, D is TRBD1 (6 bases). V lost 6 bases and J lost 7, with 19 bases in between. The CDR3 has 15 residues. Germline V gives CDR1 MDHEN, CDR2 SYDVKM.

This clonotype has more than one count but fewer than ten. The chain recombines TRBV11-2 with TRBJ1-6, with unresolved D. The CDR3 totals 15 residues. From germline, CDR1 is SGHAT and CDR2 FQNNGV. Trimming removed 4 bases from V and 4 bases from J, with 11 bases in between. The CDR3 sequence: CASSSLTTYNSPLHF. DNA of the CDR3: TGTGCCAGCAGCTCCCTTACCACTTATAATTCACCCCTCCACTTT.

This clonotype was counted at least ten times. V is TRBV11-2 and J is TRBJ2-1; D possibly corresponds to TRBD2 (5 bases). The CDR3 spans 13 residues. With 1 base removed from V and 13 bases from J, the gap between germline ends came to 14 bases. CDR1 is SGHAT, CDR2 FQNNGV, per germline. CDR3 DNA: TGTGCCAGCAGCTTAGGAGGCTTTGGGAGTCAGTTCTTC. It translates to CASSLGGFGSQFF.

The V gene is TRBV20-1, the J gene TRBJ2-3; TRBD2 agrees at 8 bases. Germline-derived CDR1 and CDR2 are DFQATT and SNEGSKA (reference sequence). Trimming at V came to 0 bases and at J to 6 bases, leaving 14 bases not matched to a gene. This CDR3 comprises 17 residues. CDR3 protein: CSARDVESGSPQDTQYF. The DNA of the CDR3 is TGCAGTGCTAGAGATGTTGAGAGCGGGAGCCCACAGGATACGCAGTATTTT.

The chain uses TRBV5-6 and TRBJ1-2; tentatively, D is TRBD1 (5 bases). The CDR3 loop spans 15 amino acids. The germline V and J ends were trimmed by 3 bases and 3 bases, with 15 bases remaining between them. CDR1 and CDR2 (germline): SGHDT, YYEEEE. The CDR3 loop reads CASSSKWGLDYGYTF. As DNA, the CDR3 is TGTGCCAGCAGCTCCAAGTGGGGCTTGGACTATGGCTACACCTTC. Supplemented by reference TRBV5-6 and TRBJ1-2, the full variable domain reads DAGVTQSPTHLIKTRGQQVTLRCSPKSGHDTVSWYQQALGQGPQFIFQYYEEEERQRGNFPDRFSGHQFPNYSSELNVNALLLGDSALYLCASSSKWGLDYGYTFGSGTRLTVV.

V gene TRBV6-6 combines with J gene TRBJ1-3; possibly TRBD1 for D (6 bases). V lost 1 base and J lost 2, with 15 bases in between. This CDR3 has 17 residues. Germline CDR1 MNHNY, CDR2 SVGAGI (reference sequence). As DNA, the CDR3 is TGTGCCAGCAGTTACTTACGATTGGACAGACCTGGAAACACCATATATTTT. It yields the protein CASSYLRLDRPGNTIYF.

This clonotype was detected only a few times. The chain employs TRBV7-6 and TRBJ2-1, with TRBD1 matching over 7 bases. Germline values: CDR1 SGHVS, CDR2 FNYEAQ. The CDR3 covers 15 residues. V lost 2 bases and J lost 4; bases outside the gene matches: 5. CDR3 sequence (DNA): TGTGCCAGCAGCTTAATACAGGGGAGTTACAATGAGCAGTTCTTC. Protein: CASSLIQGSYNEQFF.

This chain joins TRBV29-1 and TRBJ2-7, with D possibly called TRBD1 or TRBD2 (5 bases each). The CDR3 contains 13 residues. V lost 6 bases and J 3 bases, leaving 15 bases between the germline ends. CDR1 SQVTM and CDR2 ANQGSEA come from the germline V gene. The CDR3 spells CSVGSGTFYEQYF. The CDR3 coding sequence is TGCAGCGTGGGCTCCGGGACCTTCTACGAGCAGTACTTC.

This clonotype has only a few counts. One end of the junction varies from germline; a read error may be responsible. J is TRBJ1-5 and V is TRBV4-3; D gene ambiguous. The germline CDR1 and CDR2 sequences are LGHNA and YSLEER. This CDR3 contains 15 residues. The CDR3 coding sequence is TGCGCCAGCAGCCAAGATGGGAACCCCAATGAGCCCCAGCATTTT. Protein: CASSQDGNPNEPQHF.